These T cell receptor beta chains were read from a single sample in a study of blood T cell repertoires in COVID-19. The data were produced by immunoSEQ multiplex PCR, yet TCRdb's version contains in-frame clones alone and is incomplete. Of roughly 100,000 clones in the sample, over 75% are singletons; the top ten hold approximately 5.6%. Input material: peripheral blood. All receptors come from a human donor in a cohort sampled during active COVID-19. Both conserved end residues are part of each CDR3. Fields, in order: V gene, CDR3 length, J gene, D gene, clone size, CDR3 protein, CDR3 DNA. A D gene is named only where the DNA matches it firmly. A clone size is listed for some rows: how often the clone was seen (once, few, many), or a class if it is expanded.

>TRBV24-1|13|TRBJ2-5|TRBD2|.
CATRGRGQETQYF
TGTGCCACCAGGGGGAGGGGCCAAGAGACCCAGTACTTC
>TRBV11-2|13|TRBJ2-7|.|.
CASSHTGFYEQYF
TGTGCCAGCAGCCATACAGGGTTCTACGAGCAGTACTTC
>TRBV4-3|16|TRBJ1-6|.|.
CASRGARAGGGSPLHF
TGCGCCAGCAGGGGGGCGAGGGCAGGTGGCGGTTCACCCCTCCACTTT
>TRBV6-2/TRBV6-3|15|TRBJ2-1|TRBD1|.
CASSYFHPGGDEQFF
TGTGCCAGCAGTTACTTTCACCCAGGGGGCGATGAGCAGTTCTTC
>TRBV7-8|18|TRBJ2-1|TRBD2|.
CASSTQPRQAGGHNEQFF
TGTGCCAGCAGCACCCAACCGAGACAAGCGGGGGGTCACAATGAGCAGTTCTTC
>TRBV3-1/TRBV3-2|14|TRBJ1-1|TRBD1|.
CASSQWTGGGEAFF
TGTGCCAGCAGCCAGTGGACAGGGGGGGGCGAAGCTTTCTTT
>TRBV2|14|TRBJ2-1|TRBD2|.
CASSEPAGGHEQFF
TGTGCCAGCAGTGAACCAGCGGGGGGGCATGAGCAGTTCTTC
>TRBV24-1|13|TRBJ2-5|.|once
CATSIGAQETQYF
TGTGCCACCAGTATAGGGGCCCAGGAGACCCAGTACTTC
>TRBV12-3/TRBV12-4|13|TRBJ2-7|.|.
CASSFTESYEQYF
TGTGCCAGCAGTTTTACGGAGTCCTACGAGCAGTACTTC
>TRBV28|21|TRBJ2-3|TRBD2|.
CASSWPGMGLAGRTSTDTQYF
TGTGCCAGCAGTTGGCCGGGGATGGGACTAGCGGGCCGGACTAGCACAGATACGCAGTATTTT
>TRBV29-1|12|TRBJ2-7|.|.
CSVYTRSYEQYF
TGCAGCGTTTACACTAGGTCCTACGAGCAGTACTTC